These 24 T cell receptor beta chains came from one sample sequenced in a study of identical twins (dated by TCRdb to the mid-2010s). Preparation of the library involved 5' RACE. The instrument was an Illumina HiSeq 2000. TCRdb reprocessing: public reads trimmed at Q25 with fastp, clones called with MiXCR, in-frame beta chains kept. Each CDR3 protein appears once, grouped with its most common genes and DNA. The sample table shows fewer than 800,000 distinct CDR3 sequences, and 7% to 7.5% are seen once. About 1.6% of the sample is held by the ten biggest clonotypes. These records were also assigned to another study, of yellow fever vaccine responses in identical twins.

What was sequenced was PBMCs. The receptors shown here come from a woman between 18 and 30 years old in good health.

This clonotype was recorded many times. The chain uses TRBV12-3 or TRBV12-4 and TRBJ1-5; D is ambiguous. Trimming left V 1 base short and J 6 bases short, with 13 bases between. The CDR3 is 15 residues long. The CDR3 region has the DNA TGTGCCAGCAGTTTAGAGGTCTCGGCCAGTCAGCCCCAGCATTTT. This encodes CASSLEVSASQPQHF.

The chain uses TRBV20-1 and TRBJ2-1; a weak D match, TRBD2 (6 bases). Trimming cost V 3 bases and J 4 bases, with 10 bases left between them. The CDR3 extends over 13 amino acids. Germline loops: CDR1 DFQATT, CDR2 SNEGSKA (reference sequence). The CDR3 DNA is TGCAGTGCTAGCGGGAGAAGATACAATGAGCAGTTCTTC. Amino acid sequence: CSASGRRYNEQFF.

This sequence joins TRBV28 and TRBJ2-7, with D possibly matching TRBD2 (5 bases). Germline lookup yields CDR1 MDHEN and CDR2 SYDVKM. Trimming left V 4 bases short and J 0 bases short, with 16 bases between. The CDR3 loop spans 16 amino acids. The CDR3, as DNA: TGTGCCAGCAGTTCATCCGCCGGAGGCCGCTCCTACGAGCAGTACTTC. Residues: CASSSSAGGRSYEQYF.

This clonotype was seen at least ten times. The V and J genes are TRBV20-1 and TRBJ2-7, with 9 bases aligning to TRBD1. CDR1 is DFQATT, CDR2 SNEGSKA, per germline (reference sequence). The CDR3 has 14 residues. V gave up 6 bases and J gave up 7 bases; unmatched junction bases: 13. CDR3 sequence reads: CSATGQGYYVEQYF. As DNA, the CDR3 is TGCAGTGCCACCGGACAGGGGTACTACGTTGAGCAGTACTTC.

This clonotype was detected only a few times. The rearrangement joins TRBV24-1 to TRBJ1-1, with TRBD1 as a possible D gene (5 bases). There are 13 residues in the CDR3. In germline, CDR1 is KGHDR, CDR2 SFDVKD. Trimming shortened V by 8 bases and J by 0 bases, and 9 bases separated the two germline ends. The CDR3 reads CATMGPLNTEAFF. The DNA of the CDR3 is TGTGCCACCATGGGACCCCTGAACACTGAAGCTTTCTTT.

The chain is built from TRBV5-1 and TRBJ1-6; tentatively, D is TRBD1 (5 bases). This CDR3 spans 14 amino acids. V was pared by 0 bases and J by 8 bases, with 9 bases between. Germline-derived CDR1 and CDR2 are SGHRS and YFSETQ. CDR3 bases: TGCGCCAGCAGCTTGGACCTGGGGGATTCACCCCTCCACTTT. Translation: CASSLDLGDSPLHF.

The chain uses TRBV7-8 and TRBJ2-5; D not resolved. The V gene lost 8 bases and the J gene lost 3 bases, with 13 bases spanning the gap. The germline gives CDR1 SGHVS, CDR2 FQNEAQ. The CDR3 runs to 13 residues. The CDR3 loop reads CASQITREETQYF. The CDR3 bases are TGTGCCAGCCAAATAACACGGGAAGAGACCCAGTACTTC. Full variable domain (missing parts from reference TRBV7-8 and TRBJ2-5): GAGVSQSPRYKVAKRGQDVALRCDPISGHVSLFWYQQALGQGPEFLTYFQNEAQLDKSGLPSDRFFAERPEGSVSTLKIQRTQQEDSAVYLCASQITREETQYFGPGTRLLVL.

The chain combines TRBV29-1 with TRBJ2-5; possible D gene TRBD1, 6 bases. CDR1 and CDR2 (germline): SQVTM, ANQGSEA. This CDR3 is 14 amino acids long. V was pared by 4 bases and J by 1 base, with 13 bases between. CDR3 in DNA: TGCAGCGTTGTGCCCTGGGACACCCAAGAGACCCAGTACTTC. Its protein product is CSVVPWDTQETQYF.

There are a few counts of this clonotype. The CDR3 loop is CASSITGLAGELFF. CDR3 coding DNA: TGTGCCAGTAGTATAACCGGACTAGCCGGGGAGCTGTTTTTT. The J gene is TRBJ2-2, the V gene TRBV19; TRBD2 matches 7 bases. Losses at the gene ends were 2 bases for V and 6 bases for J; bases not matched to a gene: 3. Germline CDR1 reads LNHDA; CDR2 reads SQIVND (reference sequence). The CDR3 is 14 amino acids.

This clonotype occurred many times. V gene TRBV7-8 combines with J gene TRBJ1-1, with D tentatively TRBD1 (5 bases). The germline CDR1 and CDR2 sequences are SGHVS and FQNEAQ. V was shortened by 0 bases and J by 4 bases, with 12 bases between the two germline ends. The CDR3 extends over 15 amino acids. The CDR3 spells CASSLAQGSGTEAFF. The CDR3 DNA reads TGTGCCAGCAGCTTAGCGCAGGGATCGGGCACTGAAGCTTTCTTT.

This rearrangement joins TRBV12-3 or TRBV12-4 to TRBJ1-6; no definite D call. CDR3 length: 14 residues. Trimming took 3 bases from V and 9 from J, leaving 12 bases between them. CDR3 DNA sequence: TGTGCCAGCAGTTTTGGGCTAGAGAGTTCACCCCTCCACTTT. Amino acids: CASSFGLESSPLHF.

This clonotype has only one observation. It may be a read error: a sequence one base away is much more abundant. The CDR3 sequence is CASIASVNTGELFF. The CDR3 DNA follows: TGTGCCAGCATCGCTAGCGTGAACACCGGGGAGCTGTTTTTT. The chain recombines TRBV12-3 or TRBV12-4 with TRBJ2-2, with a possible D match to TRBD2 (6 bases). The germline V and J ends were trimmed by 7 bases and 1 base, with 10 bases remaining between them. This CDR3 has 14 amino acids.

This clonotype was seen at least ten times. The V gene is TRBV20-1, the J gene TRBJ1-3; D ambiguous. The CDR3 runs 14 residues. Trimming removed 4 bases from V and 0 bases from J, with 10 bases in between. The germline V gene encodes CDR1 DFQATT and CDR2 SNEGSKA (reference sequence). The CDR3 reads CSAIAPGSGNTIYF. In nucleotides, the CDR3 is TGCAGTGCTATAGCCCCGGGCTCTGGAAACACCATATATTTT.

This clonotype was found many times. The gene calls are TRBV9 and TRBJ2-3; 8 positions match TRBD2. The CDR3 sequence is 17 residues long. V lost 0 bases, J lost 4 bases, and 10 bases stayed unmatched. Germline V lookup: CDR1 SGDLS, CDR2 YYNGEE. The CDR3 here is CASSVAGAGVWADTQYF. The CDR3 DNA reads as TGTGCCAGCAGCGTAGCAGGAGCGGGAGTTTGGGCAGATACGCAGTATTTT. Variable domain in full (rest from reference TRBV9 and TRBJ2-3): DSGVTQTPKHLITATGQRVTLRCSPRSGDLSVYWYQQSLDQGLQFLIQYYNGEERAKGNILERFSAQQFPDLHSELNLSSLELGDSALYFCASSVAGAGVWADTQYFGPGTRLTVL.

The chain recombines TRBV20-1 with TRBJ2-2; TRBD2 might be the D (5 bases). Germline CDR1 and CDR2: DFQATT and SNEGSKA (reference sequence). The CDR3 contains 14 residues. Trimming took off 5 bases at V and 6 bases at J, with 16 bases between the two ends. CDR3 protein: CSARKPLAPGELFF. The CDR3 region has the DNA TGCAGTGCTCGGAAACCCCTAGCCCCCGGGGAGCTGTTTTTT.

This clonotype was counted a few times. This rearrangement joins TRBV12-3 or TRBV12-4 to TRBJ2-5; 12 bases agree with TRBD2. Trimming took 5 bases from V and 5 from J; bases not matched to a gene: 9. There are 16 residues in the CDR3. The CDR3 is CASSARLAGEGETQYF. CDR3 in DNA: TGTGCCAGCAGTGCCCGACTAGCGGGAGAGGGGGAGACCCAGTACTTC.

This clonotype has more than one count but fewer than ten. This chain joins TRBV12-3 or TRBV12-4 and TRBJ2-2, with D perhaps matching TRBD1 (6 bases). V was clipped by 3 bases and J by 1 base, with 12 bases between them. The CDR3 length is 16 residues. The CDR3 loop reads CASSFIRGRNTGELFF. The CDR3 DNA sequence: TGTGCCAGCAGTTTCATCAGGGGTCGGAACACCGGGGAGCTGTTTTTT.

The chain recombines TRBV2 with TRBJ2-3; maybe TRBD1 (5 bases). The ends were cut back, 6 bases at V and 3 bases at J, with 16 bases in the middle. CDR1 is SNHLY and CDR2 is FYNNEI in the germline V gene. The CDR3 loop spans 15 amino acids. Written as DNA, the CDR3 is TGTGCCAGCAGCCCCGACCAGACAGTGACAGATACGCAGTATTTT. The encoded protein is CASSPDQTVTDTQYF.

This rearrangement joins TRBV7-6 to TRBJ2-5; weak D call: TRBD1 (6 bases). Germline V CDR1 and CDR2: SGHVS, FNYEAQ. The length of the CDR3 is 14 residues. V was clipped by 5 bases and J by 4 bases, with 14 bases between them. CDR3 in amino acids: CASSPPQGRETQYF. The CDR3 bases are TGTGCCAGCAGCCCCCCACAGGGAAGAGAGACCCAGTACTTC.

This clonotype was counted at least ten times. The V call is TRBV7-8, the J call TRBJ2-4, with 13 bases identical to TRBD2. The germline gives CDR1 SGHVS, CDR2 FQNEAQ. The ends lost 4 bases at V and 0 bases at J; junction bases unmatched: 6. The CDR3 has 18 amino acids. The CDR3 loop is CASSSGGLAGAAKNIQYF. CDR3 sequence (DNA): TGTGCCAGCAGCTCGGGCGGACTAGCGGGGGCAGCCAAAAACATTCAGTACTTC.

The rearrangement links TRBV18 to TRBJ2-7; D is unclear. CDR1 and CDR2 from the germline V gene are KGHSH and LQKENI. The V gene lost 2 bases and the J gene lost 4 bases, with 12 bases spanning the gap. The CDR3 totals 14 residues. The CDR3 bases are TGTGCCAGCTCACCAATCGAAGCCGGGTACGAGCAGTACTTC. This codes for CASSPIEAGYEQYF.

The J gene is TRBJ2-7, the V gene TRBV7-9; TRBD2 matches 14 bases. The CDR3 is made up of 16 amino acids. Germline CDR1 is SEHNR and CDR2 is FQNEAQ (reference sequence). The V segment lost 5 bases and the J segment 6 bases; nucleotides outside the gene matches: 9. In nucleotides, the CDR3 is TGTGCCAGCAGCCCTAAAGGGACTAGCGGGAGTGGCGAGCAGTACTTC. Its protein product is CASSPKGTSGSGEQYF. The variable domain in full, completed from reference TRBV7-9 and TRBJ2-7, reads DTGVSQNPRHKITKRGQNVTFRCDPISEHNRLYWYRQTLGQGPEFLTYFQNEAQLEKSRLLSDRFSAERPKGSFSTLEIQRTEQGDSAMYLCASSPKGTSGSGEQYFGPGTRLTVT.

A note on this clonotype: Relative to the germline gene, one junction end is altered; a read error may explain this. This sequence joins TRBV20-1 and TRBJ2-2, with 10 bases that match TRBD2. Germline-derived CDR1 and CDR2 are DFQATT and SNEGSKA (reference sequence). The CDR3 loop spans 16 amino acids. In nucleotides, the CDR3 is TGCTGTGCTAGAGTTCGGGCTAGCGGGGGAGTCGGGGAGCTGTTTTTT. Protein product: CCARVRASGGVGELFF.

A few counts support this clonotype. The chain recombines TRBV20-1 with TRBJ2-5, with 8 bases aligning to TRBD2. V gave up 5 bases and J gave up 2 bases; unmatched junction bases: 10. CDR3 size: 15 residues. Germline V gene sequence: CDR1 DFQATT, CDR2 SNEGSKA (reference sequence). The CDR3 sequence: CSAALGSGVQETQYF. Written as DNA, the CDR3 is TGCAGTGCTGCCCTGGGTAGCGGGGTGCAAGAGACCCAGTACTTC.